A selection of T cell receptor beta chains follows, all from one sample in a study of beta chain features in type 1 diabetes. TCRdb keeps only in-frame clones here, not all; method: immunoSEQ multiplex PCR. The sample records some 240,000 clones, around 9.9% being singletons. The sequencing sample was made of central memory CD4+ T cells from blood. The receptors here all came from a man between 18 and 29 years old in good health. Both conserved end residues are part of each CDR3. Each record gives: D gene, J gene, V gene, clone size, CDR3 protein, CDR3 DNA. A D gene is named only where the DNA matches it firmly. Clone size is given for some rows only: seen once, a few or many times, or a class if the clone is expanded.

d_gene: TRBD1
j_gene: TRBJ2-3
v_gene: TRBV7-8
abundance: few
CDR3aa: CASSLARTGGSDTQYF
CDR3nt: TGTGCCAGCAGCTTAGCGCGGACAGGGGGGTCAGATACGCAGTATTTT

d_gene: TRBD1
j_gene: TRBJ2-7
v_gene: TRBV25-1
abundance: NA
CDR3aa: CASSPGTASSEQYF
CDR3nt: TGTGCCAGCAGCCCCGGGACAGCATCTAGCGAGCAGTACTTC

d_gene: TRBD1
j_gene: TRBJ2-7
v_gene: TRBV29-1
abundance: few
CDR3aa: CSAYRGSYEQYF
CDR3nt: TGCAGCGCCTACAGGGGCTCCTACGAGCAGTACTTC

d_gene: NA
j_gene: TRBJ1-5
v_gene: TRBV7-2
abundance: NA
CDR3aa: CASSLLRDQPQHF
CDR3nt: TGTGCCAGCAGCTTGTTGAGGGATCAGCCCCAGCATTTT

d_gene: NA
j_gene: TRBJ2-7
v_gene: TRBV7-2
abundance: few
CDR3aa: CASSLGYGGYEQYF
CDR3nt: TGTGCCAGCAGCTTAGGGTACGGAGGTTACGAGCAGTACTTC

d_gene: NA
j_gene: TRBJ2-1
v_gene: TRBV27
abundance: few
CDR3aa: CASSFFRSSYNEQFF
CDR3nt: TGTGCCAGCAGTTTCTTCCGGAGTTCCTACAATGAGCAGTTCTTC

d_gene: NA
j_gene: TRBJ1-4
v_gene: TRBV19
abundance: NA
CDR3aa: CASRATFMGDEKLFF
CDR3nt: TGTGCCAGTAGAGCCACGTTTATGGGCGATGAAAAACTGTTTTTT

d_gene: NA
j_gene: TRBJ1-5
v_gene: TRBV30
abundance: NA
CDR3aa: CAWNADGNYPNQPQHF
CDR3nt: TGTGCCTGGAACGCCGACGGGAACTACCCCAATCAGCCCCAGCATTTT

d_gene: TRBD2
j_gene: TRBJ2-1
v_gene: TRBV9
abundance: NA
CDR3aa: CASSVAGTSVNNEQFF
CDR3nt: TGTGCCAGCAGCGTAGCAGGGACTAGCGTTAACAATGAGCAGTTCTTC

d_gene: TRBD2
j_gene: TRBJ2-2
v_gene: TRBV9
abundance: few
CDR3aa: CASSGAASGRGELFF
CDR3nt: TGTGCCAGCAGCGGGGCGGCTAGCGGGAGAGGGGAGCTGTTTTTT

d_gene: TRBD1
j_gene: TRBJ1-1
v_gene: TRBV11-2
abundance: few
CDR3aa: CASSLDRGPEAFF
CDR3nt: TGTGCCAGCAGCTTGGACAGGGGTCCTGAAGCTTTCTTT

d_gene: NA
j_gene: TRBJ2-2
v_gene: TRBV6-5
abundance: NA
CDR3aa: CASSYKWEGTGELFF
CDR3nt: TGTGCCAGCAGTTACAAGTGGGAAGGGACCGGGGAGCTGTTTTTT

d_gene: NA
j_gene: TRBJ1-1
v_gene: TRBV20-1
abundance: NA
CDR3aa: CSAKGNTEAFF
CDR3nt: TGCAGTGCTAAGGGGAACACTGAAGCTTTCTTT

d_gene: NA
j_gene: TRBJ2-5
v_gene: TRBV7-9
abundance: NA
CDR3aa: CASSRLGQETQYF
CDR3nt: TGTGCCAGCAGTCGACTGGGCCAAGAGACCCAGTACTTC

d_gene: NA
j_gene: TRBJ2-2
v_gene: TRBV28
abundance: NA
CDR3aa: CASSPLKGELFF
CDR3nt: TGTGCCAGCAGCCCTTTAAAGGGGGAGCTGTTTTTT

d_gene: TRBD1
j_gene: TRBJ2-4
v_gene: TRBV30
abundance: few
CDR3aa: CAWSEGGYPNIQYF
CDR3nt: TGTGCCTGGAGTGAAGGGGGCTATCCAAACATTCAGTACTTC

d_gene: TRBD1
j_gene: TRBJ2-5
v_gene: TRBV18
abundance: NA
CDR3aa: CASSPPGQVEVAQYF
CDR3nt: TGTGCCAGCTCACCACCAGGACAGGTCGAGGTGGCCCAGTACTTC

d_gene: TRBD1
j_gene: TRBJ2-2
v_gene: TRBV30
abundance: few
CDR3aa: CAWNNRGTGELFF
CDR3nt: TGTGCCTGGAATAACAGGGGAACCGGGGAGCTGTTTTTT

d_gene: NA
j_gene: TRBJ2-3
v_gene: TRBV2
abundance: few
CDR3aa: CASRAETDTQYF
CDR3nt: TGTGCCAGCCGAGCGGAAACAGATACGCAGTATTTT

d_gene: NA
j_gene: TRBJ1-3
v_gene: TRBV7-6
abundance: few
CDR3aa: CASSLGPDGTLYF
CDR3nt: TGTGCCAGCAGCTTGGGACCGGACGGGACTCTATATTTT

d_gene: NA
j_gene: TRBJ2-1
v_gene: TRBV9
abundance: NA
CDR3aa: CASSVHEQFF
CDR3nt: TGTGCCAGCAGCGTACATGAGCAGTTCTTC

d_gene: NA
j_gene: TRBJ2-7
v_gene: TRBV30
abundance: few
CDR3aa: CAWSVLYEQYF
CDR3nt: TGTGCCTGGAGTGTACTTTACGAGCAGTACTTC